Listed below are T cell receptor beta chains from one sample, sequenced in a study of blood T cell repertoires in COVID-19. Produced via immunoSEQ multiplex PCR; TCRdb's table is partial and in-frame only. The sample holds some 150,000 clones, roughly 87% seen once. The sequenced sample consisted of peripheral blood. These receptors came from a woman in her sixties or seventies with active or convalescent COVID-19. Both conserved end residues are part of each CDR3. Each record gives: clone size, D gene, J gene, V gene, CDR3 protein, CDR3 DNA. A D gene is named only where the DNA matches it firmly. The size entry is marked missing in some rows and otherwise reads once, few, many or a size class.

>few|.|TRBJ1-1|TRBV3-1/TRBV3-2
CASSQSVNTEAFF
TGTGCCAGCAGCCAATCGGTGAACACTGAAGCTTTCTTT
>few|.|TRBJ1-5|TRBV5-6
CASSLGGLAGWNSNQPQHF
TGTGCCAGCAGCTTGGGGGGTCTAGCGGGGTGGAATAGCAATCAGCCCCAGCATTTT
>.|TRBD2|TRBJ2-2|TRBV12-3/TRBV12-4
CASSPGGPGELFF
TGTGCCAGCAGTCCGGGGGGGCCCGGGGAGCTGTTTTTT
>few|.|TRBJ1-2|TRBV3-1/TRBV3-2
CASSLGSGGYTF
TGTGCCAGCAGCCTAGGCAGCGGTGGCTACACCTTC
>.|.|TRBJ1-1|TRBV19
CASSIDQGGTEAFF
TGTGCCAGTAGTATAGATCAGGGCGGCACTGAAGCTTTCTTT
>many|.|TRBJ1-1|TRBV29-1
CSLPSNYHTEAFF
TGCAGCCTCCCGAGCAATTATCACACTGAAGCTTTCTTT
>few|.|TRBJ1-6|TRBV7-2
CASNEGLNSPLHF
TGTGCCAGCAATGAGGGCCTAAATTCACCCCTCCACTTT
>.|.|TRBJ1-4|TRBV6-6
CASSLQASDEEKLFF
TGTGCCAGCAGTCTACAGGCCAGTGATGAAGAAAAACTGTTTTTT
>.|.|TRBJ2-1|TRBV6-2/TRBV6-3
CASSYQGPYNEQFF
TGTGCCAGCAGTTACCAGGGGCCCTACAATGAGCAGTTCTTC
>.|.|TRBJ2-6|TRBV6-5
CASKRGTGANVLTF
TGTGCCAGCAAAAGGGGGACTGGGGCCAACGTCCTGACTTTC
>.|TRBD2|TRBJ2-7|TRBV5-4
CASSLAPAAGVLYEQYF
TGTGCCAGCAGCTTGGCCCCCGCAGCGGGGGTACTGTACGAGCAGTACTTC